This TCR beta chain is drawn from a study of blood T cell repertoires in COVID-19. Looking at the study overall: The United States, Italy and Spain provided the acute and convalescent COVID-19 samples.

Data came from immunoSEQ multiplex PCR; TCRdb stores just in-frame clones and leaves some out. This sample carries a few hundred thousand clones, 80% to 90% of them seen once, and the ten largest clones take around 1.2%. This CDR3 region has 16 residues. V dropped 0 bases and J dropped 5; count of bases not matched to a gene: 2. Germline assignment: CDR1 MNHNY and CDR2 SVGAGI (reference sequence). This clonotype originated in a man between 40 and 49 years old with acute or convalescent COVID-19. The rearrangement links TRBV6-6 to TRBJ1-6, with 9 bases that match TRBD1. Sequencing was performed on peripheral blood. DNA for the CDR3: TGTGCCAGCAGTTACTCCGGACAGGGGAATAATTCACCCCTCCACTTT. It codes for CASSYSGQGNNSPLHF.